A single sample gave rise to the 10 T cell receptor beta chains below, sequenced in a study of cytomegalovirus exposure and HLA in healthy donors. Both 60 Vbeta primers and 13 Jbeta primers went into the PCR. Sequencing was performed with immunoSEQ multiplex PCR; in TCRdb, only in-frame clones are kept and a portion is missing. The data contain over 100,000 clones, under 85% of them singletons. The specimen was PBMCs. The receptors originated from a man aged 30 to 45 in good health and CMV-seropositive.

On this clone itself: At one end the junction does not follow the germline gene, possibly because of a read error. J is TRBJ1-2 and V is TRBV25-1; tentatively, D is TRBD1 (5 bases). Germline lookup yields CDR1 MGHDK and CDR2 SYGVNS. This CDR3 region has 14 residues. The CDR3 nucleotides are TGTGCCAGCAGTGAATGGGGGGGACCATTTGGCTACCCCTTC. This translates into CASSEWGGPFGYPF.

The V and J genes are TRBV19 and TRBJ2-5, with a weak D call TRBD1 (6 bases). Germline CDR1 reads LNHDA; CDR2 reads SQIVND (reference sequence). This CDR3 spans 14 amino acids. The germline V and J ends were trimmed by 5 bases and 5 bases, with 15 bases remaining between them. This CDR3 reads CASSETRGSETQYF. The CDR3 bases are TGTGCCAGTAGTGAAACCAGGGGCAGTGAGACCCAGTACTTC.

This clone was seen a handful of times. This chain connects TRBV25-1 to TRBJ1-2; 9 nucleotides match TRBD1. The CDR3 spans 14 residues. The germline CDR1 and CDR2 sequences are MGHDK and SYGVNS. With V trimmed by 4 bases and J by 7 bases, 7 bases remained unmatched. CDR3 sequence (DNA): TGTGCCAGCAGTGTCTCCGGGACAGGGTTTGGCTACACCTTC. Amino acid sequence: CASSVSGTGFGYTF.

This clone was picked up a small number of times. This chain connects TRBV7-2 to TRBJ2-2, with 8 bases lining up with TRBD1. The germline CDR1 and CDR2 sequences are SGHTA and FQGNSA. V lost 11 bases to trimming and J lost 5 bases; unmatched junction nucleotides: 13. CDR3 length equals 15 residues. The CDR3, as DNA: TGTGCCGGATCCAAGGTAAGACAGGGGACCGGGGAGCTGTTTTTT. Amino acids: CAGSKVRQGTGELFF. The entire variable domain, with the rest obtained from reference TRBV7-2 and TRBJ2-2, is as follows: GAGVSQSPSNKVTEKGKDVELRCDPISGHTALYWYRQSLGQGLEFLIYFQGNSAPDKSGLPSDRFSAERTGGSVSTLTIQRTQQEDSAVYLCAGSKVRQGTGELFFGEGSRLTVL.

The rearrangement joins TRBV19 to TRBJ1-5; 8 bases align to TRBD1. This CDR3 region has 15 residues. J was trimmed by 5 bases and V by 7 bases; bases with no gene match: 10. Germline-derived CDR1 and CDR2 are LNHDA and SQIVND (reference sequence). The CDR3: CASTFTGGWDQPQHF. DNA of the CDR3: TGTGCCAGTACTTTCACAGGGGGATGGGATCAGCCCCAGCATTTT.

The genes are TRBV2 and TRBJ1-2, with a possible D match to TRBD1 (5 bases). Trimming stripped 5 bases from V and 1 base from J, with 23 bases between. This CDR3 is built from 18 residues. The germline gives CDR1 SNHLY, CDR2 FYNNEI. The CDR3 nucleotides are TGTGCCAGCAGTAAATGGGGCGGGGGACCGAATCATAACTATGGCTACACCTTC. It specifies CASSKWGGGPNHNYGYTF. Combining the CDR3 with reference TRBV2 and TRBJ1-2 gives the whole variable domain EPEVTQTPSHQVTQMGQEVILRCVPISNHLYFYWYRQILGQKVEFLVSFYNNEISEKSEIFDDQFSVERPDGSNFTLKIRSTKLEDSAMYFCASSKWGGGPNHNYGYTFGSGTRLTVV.

This clone was picked up a small number of times. The gene calls are TRBV9 and TRBJ2-2; 14 bases map to TRBD2. CDR3 length equals 18 residues. Germline lookup yields CDR1 SGDLS and CDR2 YYNGEE. After removal of 0 bases from V and 1 base from J, the junction contained 2 bases not matched to a gene. For the CDR3, the DNA is TGTGCCAGCAGCGTAGAAGGGACTAGCGGGGGGAACACCGGGGAGCTGTTTTTT. It encodes CASSVEGTSGGNTGELFF.

This clone was detected only once. This chain uses TRBV2 with TRBJ1-2, with 7 bases lining up with TRBD1. CDR1 is SNHLY, CDR2 FYNNEI, per germline. The CDR3 consists of 14 residues. J gave up 3 bases and V 8 bases, and 9 bases lay outside the gene matches. In nucleotides, the CDR3 is TGTGCCAGCCTGGGACAGTCGAGGGACTATGGCTACACCTTC. This translates into CASLGQSRDYGYTF.

The chain uses TRBV5-1 and TRBJ2-5; tentative D call: TRBD2 (7 bases). The CDR3 totals 16 residues. Germline loops: CDR1 SGHRS, CDR2 YFSETQ. V was pared by 1 base and J by 5 bases, with 18 bases between. CDR3 in DNA: TGCGCCAGCAGCTTGTGGGACAAGGGGGGGGGTGAGACCCAGTACTTC. It is translated as CASSLWDKGGGETQYF. Variable domain in full (rest from reference TRBV5-1 and TRBJ2-5): KAGVTQTPRYLIKTRGQQVTLSCSPISGHRSVSWYQQTPGQGLQFLFEYFSETQRNKGNFPGRFSGRQFSNSRSEMNVSTLELGDSALYLCASSLWDKGGGETQYFGPGTRLLVL.

This clone was detected a few times. The chain has TRBV4-3 and TRBJ2-7; D is perhaps TRBD2 (6 bases). The germline CDR1 and CDR2 sequences are LGHNA and YSLEER. V shed 0 bases and J shed 7 bases, with 19 bases lying between them. The CDR3 consists of 16 residues. The CDR3 nucleotides are TGCGCCAGCAGCCAAGAAGCTCAAACAACGGGGAGGGAGCAGTACTTC. Its translation is CASSQEAQTTGREQYF.